The clone carrying this TCR beta chain was observed many times. The investigators amplified TCR beta CDR3 regions from RNA transcripts. Researchers ran a first-round RT-PCR on the TCR CDR3 using the HTBI primer set. TCRdb re-called the multiplex PCR reads with MiXCR, one entry per CDR3 protein. Of about 46,000 distinct CDR3 sequences listed, over 45% are singletons. The sample originates from a study of T cells in Graves' hyperthyroidism and ophthalmopathy. V shed 4 bases and J shed 4 bases, with 14 bases lying between them. The CDR3 loop spans 14 amino acids. Per the germline V gene, CDR1 is MNHEY and CDR2 is SVGAGI.

The sequenced sample consisted of peripheral blood or thyroid tissue (not recorded which). The origin of this receptor is a woman aged 45-65 years with Graves' hyperthyroidism. This chain uses TRBV6-5 with TRBJ2-7; D not resolved. This CDR3 reads CASSSQLTAYEQYF. The CDR3 nucleotides read TGTGCCAGCAGTTCCCAACTAACAGCTTACGAGCAGTACTTC.